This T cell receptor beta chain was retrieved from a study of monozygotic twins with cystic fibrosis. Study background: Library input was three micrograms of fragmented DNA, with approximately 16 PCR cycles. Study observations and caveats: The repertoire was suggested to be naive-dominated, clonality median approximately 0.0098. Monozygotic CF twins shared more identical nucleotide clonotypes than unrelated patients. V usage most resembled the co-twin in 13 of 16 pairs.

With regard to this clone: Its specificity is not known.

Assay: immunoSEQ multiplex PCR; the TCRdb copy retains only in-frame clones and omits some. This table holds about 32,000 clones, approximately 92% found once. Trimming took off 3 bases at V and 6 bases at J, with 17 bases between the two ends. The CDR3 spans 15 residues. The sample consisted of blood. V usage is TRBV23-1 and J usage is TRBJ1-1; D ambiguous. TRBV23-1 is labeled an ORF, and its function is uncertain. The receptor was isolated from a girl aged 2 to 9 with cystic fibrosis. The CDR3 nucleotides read TGCGCCAGCAGTCACGACTTTTCCCGAAGGGCTGAAGCTTTCTTT. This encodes CASSHDFSRRAEAFF.